One and the same sample provided the 24 T cell receptor beta chains below, sequenced in a study of post-analysis software for immune sequencing data. Whole-study findings and limits: With TRBV5-6, TRBV5-1 and TRBV20-1 included, a handful of TRBV segments were more frequent in patients than in controls.

Libraries were made from TCR beta cDNA, and they carried unique molecular identifiers. TCRdb re-called the PCR reads through MiXCR, storing one row per CDR3 protein. The sample holds a few hundred thousand distinct CDR3 sequences; approximately 39% are singletons and the top ten take 6% to 9%. These TCRs are of unknown antigen specificity. Material for sequencing was blood. These receptors all stem from a girl aged 2 to 9 with multiple sclerosis.

There are a few counts of this clonotype. The CDR3 region has the DNA TGTGCCAGCAGTTACAGTCACTACGAGCAGTACTTC. It encodes CASSYSHYEQYF. V usage is TRBV6-2 or TRBV6-3 and J usage is TRBJ2-7, with D unresolved. The V and J ends lost 2 bases and 3 bases respectively, with 5 bases between them. This CDR3 is 12 amino acids long. Germline V gene data show CDR1 as MNHEY and CDR2 as SVGEGT.

The chain is built from TRBV3-1 and TRBJ2-1; D may correspond to TRBD1 or TRBD2 (5 bases each). Germline V gene data show CDR1 as LGHDT and CDR2 as YNNKEL (reference sequence). The V and J ends lost 4 bases and 7 bases respectively, with 14 bases between them. The CDR3 length is 14 residues. Here the CDR3 DNA reads TGTGCCAGCAGCCCGGGGACCCTCTCGAATGAGCAGTTCTTC. It encodes CASSPGTLSNEQFF.

The V and J genes are TRBV4-2 and TRBJ1-1; TRBD1 might be the D (6 bases). Looked up from germline, CDR1 is LGHNA and CDR2 is YNFKEQ. Trimming removed 4 bases at V and 5 bases at J, with 14 bases between. This CDR3 comprises 14 residues. CDR3: CASSLDRLGTEAFF. CDR3 bases: TGTGCCAGCAGCCTAGACAGGTTGGGAACTGAAGCTTTCTTT.

The CDR3 DNA sequence: TGTGCCAGCTCACACACAACGGGGGTCGGGACTGAAGCTTTCTTT. Translating gives CASSHTTGVGTEAFF. The chain links TRBV18 to TRBJ1-1, with D perhaps matching TRBD1 (5 bases). This CDR3 has 15 amino acids. Germline CDR1 and CDR2: KGHSH and LQKENI. V lost 4 bases and J lost 5, with 17 bases in between.

The gene calls are TRBV7-3 and TRBJ2-7; 8 bases are a match to TRBD1. The V gene's germline CDR1 is SGHTA and CDR2 FQGTGA. Trimming took 3 bases from V and 0 from J; bases not matched to a gene: 4. CDR3 length: 15 residues. DNA for the CDR3: TGTGCCAGCAGCTTCACCGGACAGGGCTCCTACGAGCAGTACTTC. It yields the protein CASSFTGQGSYEQYF.

This clonotype was recorded many times. The CDR3 region is CASSQSGTGAYEQYF. CDR3 in DNA: TGCGCCAGCAGCCAATCCGGGACAGGAGCCTACGAGCAGTACTTC. The chain couples TRBV4-1 to TRBJ2-7; 8 bases are a match to TRBD1. The length of the CDR3 is 15 residues. Germline V gives CDR1 MGHRA, CDR2 YSYEKL. J lost 2 bases, V lost 2 bases, and 5 bases had no gene match.

The gene calls are TRBV7-9 and TRBJ2-5, with D perhaps matching TRBD2 (7 bases). CDR1 is SEHNR, CDR2 FQNEAQ, per germline (reference sequence). The CDR3 covers 20 residues. V gave up 0 bases and J gave up 1 base, with 24 bases separating them. The CDR3 loop is CASSLAFGGGGGGRQETQYF. The CDR3 DNA follows: TGTGCCAGCAGCTTAGCGTTTGGAGGAGGAGGGGGGGGACGCCAAGAGACCCAGTACTTC.

This clonotype was picked up a small number of times. The chain links TRBV6-6 to TRBJ2-3; the D is unclear. V shed 0 bases and J shed 1 base, with 8 bases lying between them. Germline V gene lookup returns CDR1 MNHNY and CDR2 SVGAGI (reference sequence). This CDR3 contains 15 residues. The CDR3 coding sequence is TGTGCCAGCAGTTACTCGTGGCAGGGCACAGATACGCAGTATTTT. As protein: CASSYSWQGTDTQYF.

This clonotype was counted a few times. The rearrangement links TRBV27 to TRBJ1-2; weak D call: TRBD1 (5 bases). The CDR3 is 19 amino acids. Germline V gene data show CDR1 as MNHEY and CDR2 as SMNVEV (reference sequence). Trimming shortened V by 3 bases and J by 0 bases, and 23 bases separated the two germline ends. The CDR3 here is CASSFTVDSPGEANYGYTF. DNA for the CDR3: TGTGCCAGCAGTTTCACGGTTGACAGTCCCGGGGAAGCTAACTATGGCTACACCTTC.

The chain combines TRBV4-1 with TRBJ2-3, with 12 bases that match TRBD2. Germline assignment: CDR1 MGHRA and CDR2 YSYEKL. This CDR3 comprises 17 residues. V was pared by 5 bases and J by 2 bases, with 8 bases of the junction left unmatched. CDR3 loop: CASSCPGLAGLTDTQYF. The CDR3 nucleotides are TGCGCCAGCAGCTGCCCGGGACTAGCGGGCCTCACAGATACGCAGTATTTT.

V usage is TRBV2 and J usage is TRBJ2-1; D might be TRBD1 (8 bases). Trimming shortened V by 6 bases and J by 0 bases, and 12 bases separated the two germline ends. CDR3 size: 15 residues. Germline values: CDR1 SNHLY, CDR2 FYNNEI. The CDR3 loop is CASRTGGGSYNEQFF. The CDR3, as DNA: TGTGCCAGCAGAACAGGGGGGGGCTCCTACAATGAGCAGTTCTTC.

The chain joins TRBV27 to TRBJ1-2, with 7 bases that match TRBD1. Trimming at V came to 8 bases and at J to 1 base, leaving 4 bases not matched to a gene. The CDR3 loop spans 13 amino acids. The germline gives CDR1 MNHEY, CDR2 SMNVEV (reference sequence). Here the CDR3 reads CASGTDFNYGYTF. In DNA form, the CDR3 reads TGTGCCAGCGGGACAGACTTTAACTATGGCTACACCTTC.

V is TRBV2 and J is TRBJ1-6; 7 bases are shared with TRBD1. This CDR3 spans 13 amino acids. With V trimmed by 6 bases and J by 13 bases, 9 bases remained unmatched. Germline V lookup: CDR1 SNHLY, CDR2 FYNNEI. Here the CDR3 DNA reads TGTGCCAGCAGCGGGACAGATATCATTCCCCTCCACTTT. Protein sequence: CASSGTDIIPLHF.

V is TRBV7-2 and J is TRBJ2-3; 10 bases line up with TRBD2. The CDR3 has 15 residues. Trimming took 6 bases from V and 0 from J; bases not matched to a gene: 3. Per germline, CDR1 SGHTA and CDR2 FQGNSA. This CDR3 is CASRPAGGSTDTQYF. The DNA of the CDR3 is TGTGCCAGCAGACCAGCGGGGGGGAGCACAGATACGCAGTATTTT.

About this clonotype: This likely comes from a read error, as the CDR3 has no conserved phenylalanine or tryptophan at its end. This sequence joins TRBV20-1 and TRBJ2-7; D could derive from TRBD1 or TRBD2 (6 bases each). The germline V gene encodes CDR1 DFQATT and CDR2 SNEGSKA (reference sequence). The CDR3 contains 13 residues. Trimming left V 3 bases short and J 5 bases short, with 14 bases between. CDR3: CSARIRGRDEQYC. DNA of the CDR3: TGCAGTGCTAGGATCCGGGGGCGCGACGAGCAGTACTGC.

The rearrangement links TRBV6-5 to TRBJ2-3; 9 bases align to TRBD2. Germline values: CDR1 MNHEY, CDR2 SVGAGI. With V trimmed by 8 bases and J by 1 base, 7 bases remained unmatched. The length of the CDR3 is 15 residues. CDR3 residues: CASAPVAGGTDTQYF. The DNA for the CDR3 is TGTGCCAGCGCCCCAGTAGCGGGGGGCACAGATACGCAGTATTTT.

This clonotype came up many times. The chain links TRBV7-9 to TRBJ2-7, with D possibly matching TRBD2 (5 bases). There are 19 residues in the CDR3. Germline V gene lookup returns CDR1 SEHNR and CDR2 FQNEAQ (reference sequence). Trimming removed 3 bases from V and 0 bases from J, with 24 bases in between. The DNA for the CDR3 is TGTGCCAGCAGCTTGAGAGGAGGTGGCTCACTACCGCACTCCTACGAGCAGTACTTC. Protein sequence: CASSLRGGGSLPHSYEQYF.

The chain couples TRBV5-1 to TRBJ2-1; D may be TRBD1 or TRBD2 (5 bases each). The V and J ends lost 1 base and 2 bases respectively, with 10 bases between them. This CDR3 has 15 amino acids. The germline gives CDR1 SGHRS, CDR2 YFSETQ. CDR3 sequence: CASSLPGAPYNEQFF. CDR3 sequence (DNA): TGCGCCAGCAGCTTGCCCGGGGCGCCCTACAATGAGCAGTTCTTC.

The chain links TRBV6-9 to TRBJ2-3; possible D gene TRBD2, 6 bases. Looked up from germline, CDR1 is MNHGY and CDR2 is SVAAGI. The CDR3 loop spans 16 amino acids. The V end lost 5 bases, the J end lost 2 bases, and 17 bases lay between the germline ends. CDR3 in DNA: TGTGCCAGCAGTCAGGGACTCCTCTTTCTCACAGATACGCAGTATTTT. It codes for CASSQGLLFLTDTQYF.

This rearrangement joins TRBV6-4 to TRBJ2-6, with 8 bases identical to TRBD1. Germline-derived CDR1 and CDR2 are MRHNA and SNTAGT. J gave up 0 bases and V 4 bases, and 5 bases lay outside the gene matches. This CDR3 is built from 17 residues. In DNA form, the CDR3 reads TGTGCCAGCAGTGCAGGGGGCCCCTTCTCTGGGGCCAACGTCCTGACTTTC. Amino acids: CASSAGGPFSGANVLTF.

This clonotype was counted a few times. CDR3 amino acids: CASSQVWGVSNQPQHF. The CDR3, as DNA: TGCGCCAGCAGCCAAGTTTGGGGGGTTAGCAATCAGCCCCAGCATTTT. The chain links TRBV4-3 to TRBJ1-5, with D possibly TRBD1 on 5 matching bases. Germline V gives CDR1 LGHNA, CDR2 YSLEER. This CDR3 has 16 residues. V shed 1 base and J shed 0 bases, with 10 bases lying between them.

The chain joins TRBV9 to TRBJ2-5, with TRBD1 matching over 10 bases. After removal of 2 bases from V and 5 bases from J, the junction contained 6 bases not matched to a gene. Germline assignment: CDR1 SGDLS and CDR2 YYNGEE. The CDR3 contains 15 residues. CDR3 amino acids: CASSVGTGDPETQYF. CDR3 nucleotide sequence: TGTGCCAGCAGCGTGGGGACAGGGGATCCCGAGACCCAGTACTTC.

CDR3 amino acids: CASSSTDSSYEQYF. DNA for the CDR3: TGTGCCAGCAGTTCCACCGACAGCTCCTACGAGCAGTACTTC. J is TRBJ2-7 and V is TRBV12-3 or TRBV12-4, with a possible D match to TRBD1 (5 bases). V lost 4 bases and J lost 0, with 10 bases in between. This CDR3 is built from 14 residues.

The rearrangement links TRBV29-1 to TRBJ2-7, with a tentative D call TRBD2 (6 bases). Looked up from germline, CDR1 is SQVTM and CDR2 is ANQGSEA. V lost 4 bases to trimming and J lost 3 bases, with 16 bases between them. The CDR3 extends over 14 amino acids. In nucleotides, the CDR3 is TGCAGCGTTGTTAGGCCTGGCGGGGACTACGAGCAGTACTTC. It yields the protein CSVVRPGGDYEQYF.